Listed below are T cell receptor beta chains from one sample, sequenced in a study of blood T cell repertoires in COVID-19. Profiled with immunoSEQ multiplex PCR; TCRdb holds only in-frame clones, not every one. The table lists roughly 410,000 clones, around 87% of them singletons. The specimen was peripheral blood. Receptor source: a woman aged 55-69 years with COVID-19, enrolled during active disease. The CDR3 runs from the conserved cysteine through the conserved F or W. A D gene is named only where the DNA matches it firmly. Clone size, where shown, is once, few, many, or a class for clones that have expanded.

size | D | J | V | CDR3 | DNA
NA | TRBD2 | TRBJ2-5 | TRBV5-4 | CASSQRSSGEETQYF | TGTGCCAGCAGCCAAAGGTCTAGCGGGGAAGAGACCCAGTACTTC
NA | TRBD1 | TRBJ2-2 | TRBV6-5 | CASSTGTGDTGELFF | TGTGCCAGCAGCACCGGGACAGGGGATACCGGGGAGCTGTTTTTT
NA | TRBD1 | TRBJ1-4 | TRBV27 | CASSLGQGYEKLFF | TGTGCCAGCAGTTTGGGACAGGGGTATGAAAAACTGTTTTTT
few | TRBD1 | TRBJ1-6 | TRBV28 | CASSTPGQGSNTLHF | TGTGCCAGCAGCACCCCGGGACAGGGGAGTAATACCCTCCACTTT
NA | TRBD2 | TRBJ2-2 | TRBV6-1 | CASSVLAGGPRGGELFF | TGTGCCAGCAGTGTGTTAGCGGGGGGGCCCCGGGGCGGGGAGCTGTTTTTT
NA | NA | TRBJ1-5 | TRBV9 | CASSVGQGGSNQPQHF | TGTGCCAGCAGCGTCGGCCAGGGAGGCAGCAATCAGCCCCAGCATTTT
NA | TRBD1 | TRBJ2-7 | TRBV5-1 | CASSPKTGGGYEQYF | TGCGCCAGCAGCCCCAAAACAGGGGGTGGCTACGAGCAGTACTTC
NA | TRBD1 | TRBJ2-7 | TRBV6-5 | CASSYDGTGDYEQYF | TGTGCCAGCAGTTACGACGGGACAGGCGATTACGAGCAGTACTTC
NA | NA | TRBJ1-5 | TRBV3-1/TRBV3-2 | CASSQGIAGNQPQHF | TGTGCCAGCAGCCAAGGCATAGCGGGCAATCAGCCCCAGCATTTT
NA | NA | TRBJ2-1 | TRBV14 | CASSPPGNSYNEQFF | TGTGCCAGCAGCCCCCCAGGGAATTCCTACAATGAGCAGTTCTTC
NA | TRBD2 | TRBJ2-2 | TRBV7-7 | CASSATLSGGFNTGELFF | TGTGCTAGCAGCGCCACCCTTAGCGGGGGGTTCAACACCGGGGAGCTGTTTTTT
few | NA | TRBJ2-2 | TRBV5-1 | CASSLGQSTGELFF | TGCGCCAGCAGCTTGGGACAGAGCACCGGGGAGCTGTTTTTT
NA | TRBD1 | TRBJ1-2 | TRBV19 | CASSITQGGGYGYTF | TGTGCCAGTAGTATTACACAGGGGGGAGGCTATGGCTACACCTTC
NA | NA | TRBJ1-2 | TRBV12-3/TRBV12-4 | CASSWTQGSGYTF | TGTGCCAGCAGTTGGACTCAGGGGAGCGGCTACACCTTC
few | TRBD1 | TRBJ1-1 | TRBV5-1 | CASSTTGGTEAFF | TGCGCCAGCAGCACCACAGGGGGCACTGAAGCTTTCTTT
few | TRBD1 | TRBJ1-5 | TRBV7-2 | CASSLETGGGQPQHF | TGTGCCAGCAGCCTGGAAACAGGGGGAGGTCAGCCCCAGCATTTT
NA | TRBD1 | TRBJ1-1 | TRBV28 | CASRLLAGGTEAFF | TGTGCCAGCAGGCTTCTAGCAGGGGGCACTGAAGCTTTCTTT
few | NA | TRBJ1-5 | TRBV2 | CASSGPEGVSSNQPQHF | TGTGCCAGCAGTGGACCCGAGGGTGTAAGTAGCAATCAGCCCCAGCATTTT
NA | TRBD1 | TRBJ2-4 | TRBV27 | CASSLHRGVAKNIQYF | TGTGCCAGCAGTCTCCACAGGGGGGTAGCCAAAAACATTCAGTACTTC
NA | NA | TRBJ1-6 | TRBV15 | CATSSARGSPLHF | TGTGCCACCAGCAGTGCCCGGGGATCACCCCTCCACTTT
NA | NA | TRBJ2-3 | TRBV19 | CASSIGPSTDTQYF | TGTGCCAGTAGTATAGGTCCAAGCACAGATACGCAGTATTTT
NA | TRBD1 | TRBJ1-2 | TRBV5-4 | CASSLGTGSHYGYTF | TGTGCCAGCAGCCTTGGGACAGGGTCACACTATGGCTACACCTTC
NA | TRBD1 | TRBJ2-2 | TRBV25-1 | CASSPDRAGELFF | TGTGCCAGCAGCCCGGACAGGGCCGGGGAGCTGTTTTTT
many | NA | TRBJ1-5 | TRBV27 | CASSLFGRGSNQPQHF | TGTGCCAGCAGTTTATTCGGCAGGGGTTCCAATCAGCCCCAGCATTTT
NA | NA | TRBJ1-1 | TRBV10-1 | CASRTGITEAFF | TGCGCCAGCAGAACAGGGATAACTGAAGCTTTCTTT
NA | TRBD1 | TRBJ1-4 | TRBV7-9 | CASSLGGTVEKLFF | TGTGCCAGCAGCTTAGGGGGGACAGTTGAAAAACTGTTTTTT
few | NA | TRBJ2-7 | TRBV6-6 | CASSPPERALSYEQYF | TGTGCCAGCAGTCCCCCAGAGAGGGCACTCAGCTACGAGCAGTACTTC
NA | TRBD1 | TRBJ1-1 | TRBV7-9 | CASTKDRVGNTEAFF | TGTGCCAGCACCAAGGACAGGGTGGGGAACACTGAAGCTTTCTTT
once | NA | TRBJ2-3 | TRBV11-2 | CASSFGGIGESTDTQYF | TGTGCCAGCAGTTTTGGGGGGATCGGGGAAAGCACAGATACGCAGTATTTT
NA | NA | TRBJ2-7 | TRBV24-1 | CATSDAGGYEQYF | TGTGCCACCAGTGATGCCGGGGGCTACGAGCAGTACTTC
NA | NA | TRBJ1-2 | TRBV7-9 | CASSQSGTYNYGYTF | TGTGCCAGCAGCCAATCCGGGACATACAACTATGGCTACACCTTC
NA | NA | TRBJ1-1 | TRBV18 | CASSQGPREAFF | TGTGCCAGCTCCCAGGGGCCTAGGGAAGCTTTCTTT
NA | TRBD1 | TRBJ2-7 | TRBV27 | CASGDRVVNEQYF | TGTGCCAGCGGAGACAGGGTGGTCAACGAGCAGTACTTC
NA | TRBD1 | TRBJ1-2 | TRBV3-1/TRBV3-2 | CASSQSLTGGVDGYTF | TGTGCCAGCAGCCAATCCCTGACAGGGGGCGTAGATGGCTACACCTTC
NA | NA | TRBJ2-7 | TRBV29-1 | CSVGIDYEQYF | TGCAGCGTTGGAATAGACTACGAGCAGTACTTC
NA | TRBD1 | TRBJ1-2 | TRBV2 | CASSVAGGRGNYGYTF | TGTGCCAGCAGTGTAGCAGGGGGCAGAGGGAACTATGGCTACACCTTC
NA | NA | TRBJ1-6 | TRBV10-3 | CAISESEGSPLHF | TGTGCCATCAGTGAGTCAGAGGGTTCACCCCTCCACTTT
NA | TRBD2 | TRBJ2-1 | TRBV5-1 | CASSPVAGLINEQFF | TGCGCCAGCAGCCCAGTAGCGGGGCTAATCAATGAGCAGTTCTTC
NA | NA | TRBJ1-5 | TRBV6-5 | CASRGSGLNQPQHF | TGTGCCAGCAGGGGGTCAGGGCTCAATCAGCCCCAGCATTTT
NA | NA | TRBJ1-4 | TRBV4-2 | CASSHGGGNEKLFF | TGTGCCAGCAGCCATGGCGGTGGTAATGAAAAACTGTTTTTT
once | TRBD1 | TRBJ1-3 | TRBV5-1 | CASSLDRASGNTIYF | TGCGCCAGCAGCCTCGACAGGGCCTCTGGAAACACCATATATTTT
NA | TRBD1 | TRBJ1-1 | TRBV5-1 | CASSGGTGANTEAFF | TGCGCCAGCAGCGGGGGGACAGGGGCGAACACTGAAGCTTTCTTT
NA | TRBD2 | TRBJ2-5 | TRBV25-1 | CASSLAGGLGETQYF | TGTGCCAGCAGTCTAGCGGGGGGGCTGGGAGAGACCCAGTACTTC
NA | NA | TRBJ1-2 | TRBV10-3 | CAISESKLTGAANYGYTF | TGTGCCATCAGTGAGTCGAAACTGACAGGCGCCGCTAACTATGGCTACACCTTC
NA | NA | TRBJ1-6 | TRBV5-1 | CASSLEGGGTPLHF | TGCGCCAGCAGCTTGGAAGGGGGAGGGACACCCCTCCACTTT
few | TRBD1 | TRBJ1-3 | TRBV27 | CASRSTGVGSGNTIYF | TGTGCCAGCAGATCGACAGGGGTCGGCTCTGGAAACACCATATATTTT
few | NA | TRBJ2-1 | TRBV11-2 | CATGGPPTARQFF | TGTGCCACCGGCGGCCCCCCAACGGCTCGACAGTTCTTC
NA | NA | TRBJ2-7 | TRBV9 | CASSLLPGPRAGEQYF | TGTGCCAGCAGCTTACTACCGGGTCCCAGGGCCGGGGAGCAGTACTTC
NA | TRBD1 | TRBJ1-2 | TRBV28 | CASSTSGTGHPNYGYTF | TGTGCCAGCAGCACATCCGGGACAGGCCATCCGAACTATGGCTACACCTTC
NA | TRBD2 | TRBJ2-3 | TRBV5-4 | CASSPSGGPADTQYF | TGTGCCAGCAGCCCTAGCGGGGGGCCAGCAGATACGCAGTATTTT
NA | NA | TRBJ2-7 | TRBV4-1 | CASSRLGPGTPTYEQYF | TGCGCCAGCAGCCGCCTGGGACCCGGGACACCAACCTACGAGCAGTACTTC
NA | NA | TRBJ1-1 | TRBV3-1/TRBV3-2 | CASSQGQGNTEAFF | TGTGCCAGCAGCCAAGGGCAGGGAAACACTGAAGCTTTCTTT
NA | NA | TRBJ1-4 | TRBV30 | CAWSLNAGAALKLFF | TGTGCCTGGAGTCTTAATGCAGGAGCGGCCCTAAAACTGTTTTTT
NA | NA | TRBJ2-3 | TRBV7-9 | CASSLASGFGTSTDTQYF | TGTGCCAGCAGCTTAGCCAGCGGGTTTGGTACTAGCACAGATACGCAGTATTTT
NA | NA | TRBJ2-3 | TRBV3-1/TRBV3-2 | CASSHLLDTQYF | TGTGCCAGCAGCCATTTATTAGATACGCAGTATTTT